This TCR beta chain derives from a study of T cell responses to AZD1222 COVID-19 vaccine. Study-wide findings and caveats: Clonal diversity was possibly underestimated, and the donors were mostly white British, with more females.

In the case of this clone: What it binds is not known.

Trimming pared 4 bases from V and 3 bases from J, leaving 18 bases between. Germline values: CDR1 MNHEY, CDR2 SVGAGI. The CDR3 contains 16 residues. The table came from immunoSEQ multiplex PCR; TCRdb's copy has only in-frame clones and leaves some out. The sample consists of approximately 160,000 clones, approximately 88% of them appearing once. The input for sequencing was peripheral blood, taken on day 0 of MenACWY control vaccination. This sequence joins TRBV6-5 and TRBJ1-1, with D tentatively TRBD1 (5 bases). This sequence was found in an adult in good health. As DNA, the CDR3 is TGTGCCAGCAGTTTTATCATAGGCAGAGGGGACACTGAAGCTTTCTTT. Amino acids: CASSFIIGRGDTEAFF.